At least ten counts were recorded for the clone carrying this TCR beta chain. Its target is unknown. The data were obtained in a study of early T cells in non-severe SARS-CoV-2 infection. About the study: Bulk RNA isolated from unsorted whole blood underwent sequencing; chains were not paired.

The length of the CDR3 is 14 residues. Germline CDR1 is WNHNN and CDR2 is SYGVQD (reference sequence). The V end lost 3 bases, the J end lost 3 bases, and 12 bases lay between the germline ends. Attached unique molecular identifiers marked individual cDNA molecules. TCRdb recomputed calls from the 5' RACE reads with MiXCR, one row per CDR3 protein. The sample lists about 60,000 distinct CDR3 sequences; about 17% were seen once. Study outcomes and limitations: Reliance on VDJdb matching favored anti-spike CD8 responses; private and CD4 specificities were missed.

This TCR was recovered from an adult who was a healthcare worker with PCR-confirmed SARS-CoV-2 infection or an uninfected control (not recorded which). This chain links TRBV10-1 with TRBJ2-7; D gene unclear. The specimen was whole blood, collected at baseline. The CDR3 spells CASSESGRFYEQYF. CDR3 coding DNA: TGCGCCAGCAGTGAATCGGGCAGATTCTACGAGCAGTACTTC.